This note documents a single T cell receptor (beta chain) sequence. No antigen is known for it. The germline V gene has CDR1 MNHNY and CDR2 SVGAGI (reference sequence). This CDR3 spans 14 amino acids. J gave up 7 bases and V 5 bases, and 7 bases lay outside the gene matches. This entry belongs to a study of shared clonotypes between healthy human individuals. Study results and caveats: An effect of sequencing depth on clonotype sharing among donors was expected.

Method: immunoSEQ multiplex PCR; TCRdb's copy keeps in-frame clones and lacks some. This table holds around 990,000 clones, approximately 80% found once. J is TRBJ1-4 and V is TRBV6-6; TRBD1 aligns across 7 bases. The receptor comes from a young man in good health. Some clones in this sample may be carry-over from other donors' samples. The sample consisted of memory CD4+ T cells from PBMCs. Indicated subset: CD45RA-negative fraction. The CDR3 DNA follows: TGTGCCAGCAGTCGACAGGGCTTGAGTGAAAAACTGTTTTTT. Its protein product is CASSRQGLSEKLFF.